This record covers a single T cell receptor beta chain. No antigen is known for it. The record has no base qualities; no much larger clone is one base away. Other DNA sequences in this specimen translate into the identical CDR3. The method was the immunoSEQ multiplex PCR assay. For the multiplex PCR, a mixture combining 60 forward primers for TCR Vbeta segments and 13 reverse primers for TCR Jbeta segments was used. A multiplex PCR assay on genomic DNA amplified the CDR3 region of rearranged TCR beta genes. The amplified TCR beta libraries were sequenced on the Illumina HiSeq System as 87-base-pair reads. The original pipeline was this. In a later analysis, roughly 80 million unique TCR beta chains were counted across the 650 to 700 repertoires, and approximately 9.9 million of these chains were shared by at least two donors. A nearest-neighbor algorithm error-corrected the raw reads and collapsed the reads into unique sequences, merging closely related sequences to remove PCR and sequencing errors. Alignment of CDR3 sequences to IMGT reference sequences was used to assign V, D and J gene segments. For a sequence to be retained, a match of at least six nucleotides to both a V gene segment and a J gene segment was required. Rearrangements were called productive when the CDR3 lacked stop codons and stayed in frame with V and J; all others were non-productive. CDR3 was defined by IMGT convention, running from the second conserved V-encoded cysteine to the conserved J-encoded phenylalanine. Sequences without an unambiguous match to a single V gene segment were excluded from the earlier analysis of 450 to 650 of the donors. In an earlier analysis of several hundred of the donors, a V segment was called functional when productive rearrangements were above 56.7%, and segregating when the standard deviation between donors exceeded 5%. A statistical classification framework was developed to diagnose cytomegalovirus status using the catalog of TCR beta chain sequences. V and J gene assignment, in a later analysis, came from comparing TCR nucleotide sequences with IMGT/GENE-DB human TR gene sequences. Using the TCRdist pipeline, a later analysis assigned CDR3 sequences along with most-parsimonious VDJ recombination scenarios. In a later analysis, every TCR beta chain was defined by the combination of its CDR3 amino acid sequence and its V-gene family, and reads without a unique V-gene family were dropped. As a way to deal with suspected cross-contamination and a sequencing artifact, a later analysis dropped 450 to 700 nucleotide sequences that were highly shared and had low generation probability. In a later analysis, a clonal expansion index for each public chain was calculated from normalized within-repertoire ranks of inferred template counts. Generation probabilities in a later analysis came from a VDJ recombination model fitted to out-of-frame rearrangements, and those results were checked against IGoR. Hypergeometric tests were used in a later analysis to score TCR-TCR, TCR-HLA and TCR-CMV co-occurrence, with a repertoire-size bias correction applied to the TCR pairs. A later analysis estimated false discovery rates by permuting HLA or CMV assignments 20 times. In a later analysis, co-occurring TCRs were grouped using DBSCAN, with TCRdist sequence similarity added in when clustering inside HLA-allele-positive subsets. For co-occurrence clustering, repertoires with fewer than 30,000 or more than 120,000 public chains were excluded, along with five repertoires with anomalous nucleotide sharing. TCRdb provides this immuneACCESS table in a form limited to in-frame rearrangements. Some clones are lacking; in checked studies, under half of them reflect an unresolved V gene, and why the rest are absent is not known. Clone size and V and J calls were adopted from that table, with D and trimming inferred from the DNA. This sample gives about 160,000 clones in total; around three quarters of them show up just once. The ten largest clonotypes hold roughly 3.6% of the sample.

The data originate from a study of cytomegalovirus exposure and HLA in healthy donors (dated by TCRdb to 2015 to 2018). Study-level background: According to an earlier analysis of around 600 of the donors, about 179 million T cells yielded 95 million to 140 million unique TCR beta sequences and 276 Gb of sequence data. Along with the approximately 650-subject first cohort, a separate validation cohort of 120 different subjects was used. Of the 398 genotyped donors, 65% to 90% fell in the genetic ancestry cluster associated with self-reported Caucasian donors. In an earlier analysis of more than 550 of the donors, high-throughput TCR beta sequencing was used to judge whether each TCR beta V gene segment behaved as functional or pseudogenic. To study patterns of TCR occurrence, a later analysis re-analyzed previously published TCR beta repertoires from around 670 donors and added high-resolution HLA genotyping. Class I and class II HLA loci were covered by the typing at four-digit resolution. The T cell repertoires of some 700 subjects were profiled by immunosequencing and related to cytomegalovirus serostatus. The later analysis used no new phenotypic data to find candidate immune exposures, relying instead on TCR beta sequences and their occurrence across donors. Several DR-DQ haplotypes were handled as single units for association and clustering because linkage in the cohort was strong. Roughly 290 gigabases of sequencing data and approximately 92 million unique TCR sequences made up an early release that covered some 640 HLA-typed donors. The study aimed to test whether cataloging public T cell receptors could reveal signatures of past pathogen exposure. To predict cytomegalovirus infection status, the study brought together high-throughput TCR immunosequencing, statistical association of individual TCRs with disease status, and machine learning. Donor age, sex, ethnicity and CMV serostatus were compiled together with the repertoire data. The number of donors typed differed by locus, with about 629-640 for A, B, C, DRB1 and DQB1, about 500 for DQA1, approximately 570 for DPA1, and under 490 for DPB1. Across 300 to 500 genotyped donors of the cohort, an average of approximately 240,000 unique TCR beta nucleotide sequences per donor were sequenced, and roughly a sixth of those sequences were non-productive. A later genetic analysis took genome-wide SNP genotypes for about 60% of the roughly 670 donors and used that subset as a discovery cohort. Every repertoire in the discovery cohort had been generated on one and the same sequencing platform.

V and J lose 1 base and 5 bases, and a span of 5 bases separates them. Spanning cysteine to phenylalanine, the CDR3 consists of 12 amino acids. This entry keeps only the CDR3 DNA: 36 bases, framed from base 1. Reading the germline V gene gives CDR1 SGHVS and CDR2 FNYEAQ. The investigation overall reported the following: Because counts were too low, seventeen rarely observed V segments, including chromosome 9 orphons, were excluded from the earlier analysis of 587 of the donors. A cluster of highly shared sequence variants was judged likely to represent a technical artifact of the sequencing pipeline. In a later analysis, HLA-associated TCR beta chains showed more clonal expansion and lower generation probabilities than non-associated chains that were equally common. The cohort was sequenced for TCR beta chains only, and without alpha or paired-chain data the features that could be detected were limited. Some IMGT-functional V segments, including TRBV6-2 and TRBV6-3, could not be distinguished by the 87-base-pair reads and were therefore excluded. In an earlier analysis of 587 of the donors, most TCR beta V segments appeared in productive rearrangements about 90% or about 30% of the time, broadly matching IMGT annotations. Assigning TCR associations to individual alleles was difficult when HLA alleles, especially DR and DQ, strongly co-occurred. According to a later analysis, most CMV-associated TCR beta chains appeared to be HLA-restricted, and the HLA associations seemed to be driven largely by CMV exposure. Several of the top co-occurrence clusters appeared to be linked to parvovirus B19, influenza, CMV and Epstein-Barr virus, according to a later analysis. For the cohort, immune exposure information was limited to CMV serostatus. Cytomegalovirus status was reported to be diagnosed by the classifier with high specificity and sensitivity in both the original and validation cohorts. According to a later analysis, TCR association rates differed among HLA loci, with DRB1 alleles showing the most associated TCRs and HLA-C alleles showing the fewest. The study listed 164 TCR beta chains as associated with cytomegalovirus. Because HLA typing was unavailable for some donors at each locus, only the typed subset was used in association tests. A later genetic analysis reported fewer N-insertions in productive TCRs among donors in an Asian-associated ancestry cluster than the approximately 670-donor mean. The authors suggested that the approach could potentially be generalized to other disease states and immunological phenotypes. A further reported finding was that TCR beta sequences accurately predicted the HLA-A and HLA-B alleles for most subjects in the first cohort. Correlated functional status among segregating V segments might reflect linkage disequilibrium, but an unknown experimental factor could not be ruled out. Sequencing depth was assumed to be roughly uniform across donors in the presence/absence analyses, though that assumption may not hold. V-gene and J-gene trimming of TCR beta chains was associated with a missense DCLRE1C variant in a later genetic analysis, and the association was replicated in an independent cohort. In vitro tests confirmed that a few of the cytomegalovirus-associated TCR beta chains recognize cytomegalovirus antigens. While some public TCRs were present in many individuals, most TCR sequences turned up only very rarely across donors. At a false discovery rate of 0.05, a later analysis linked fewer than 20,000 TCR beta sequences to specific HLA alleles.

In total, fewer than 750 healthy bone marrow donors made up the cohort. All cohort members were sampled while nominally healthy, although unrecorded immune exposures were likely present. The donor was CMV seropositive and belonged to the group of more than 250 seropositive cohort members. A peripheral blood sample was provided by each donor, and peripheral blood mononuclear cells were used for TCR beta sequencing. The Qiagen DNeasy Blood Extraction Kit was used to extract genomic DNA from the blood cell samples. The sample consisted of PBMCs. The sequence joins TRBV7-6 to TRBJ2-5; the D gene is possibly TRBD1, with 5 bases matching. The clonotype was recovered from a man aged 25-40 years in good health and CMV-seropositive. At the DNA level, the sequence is TGTGCCAGCAGCTTAGACAGGGAGACCCAGTACTTC. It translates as CASSLDRETQYF.